This is a list of T cell receptor beta chains from one sample in a study of T cell repertoires in cytomegalovirus infection. In TCRdb, the reads were re-called with MiXCR into one record per CDR3 protein. The data hold more than 85,000 distinct CDR3 sequences, with about 15% observed a single time. The sequenced sample consisted of PBMCs. Receptors were obtained from a human donor in good health (CMV status not recorded). Some clones in this sample may be carry-over from other donors' samples. CDR3s include the opening cysteine and the closing phenylalanine or tryptophan. D genes are given only for firm matches. The size entry is marked missing in some rows and otherwise reads once, few, many or a size class.

j_gene	v_gene	abundance	d_gene	CDR3nt	CDR3aa
TRBJ2-5	TRBV4-1	few	TRBD1	TGCGCCAGCAGCCACGGGACAGGGCACTATAGGTCGGAGACCCAGTACTTC	CASSHGTGHYRSETQYF
TRBJ1-5	TRBV7-3	.	.	TGTGCCAGCAGCGCCGACGGGACGAGCAATCAGCCCCAGCATTTT	CASSADGTSNQPQHF
TRBJ1-1	TRBV7-8	many	.	TGTGCCAGCAGCCACCCTCGATGGGGCCCTGAAGCTTTCTTT	CASSHPRWGPEAFF
TRBJ2-7	TRBV5-1	many	.	TGCGCCAGCAGTCCGGACAGAATGTACGAGCAGTACTTC	CASSPDRMYEQYF
TRBJ1-2	TRBV4-3	many	.	TGCGCCAGCGGACCGGGCGGGGGTTCCTATGGCTACACCTTC	CASGPGGGSYGYTF
TRBJ1-4	TRBV7-8	many	.	TGTGCCAGCAGCTTATCGGAGGGTCGGAAACTGTTTTTT	CASSLSEGRKLFF
TRBJ2-1	TRBV7-2	many	.	TGTGCCAGCAGCTTTGATCTAAGCTCCTACAATGAGCAGTTCTTC	CASSFDLSSYNEQFF
TRBJ2-4	TRBV7-2	many	.	TGTGCCAGCAGCTTAGAACAGGACGCCATTCAGTACTTC	CASSLEQDAIQYF
TRBJ1-1	TRBV7-2	many	.	TGTGCCAGCAGCTTAGGAGACCTCGGGGGAGCTTTCTTT	CASSLGDLGGAFF
TRBJ2-5	TRBV20-1	.	TRBD2	TGCAGTGCTATAGAACTAGCGGGGGGTTGGACCCAGTACTTC	CSAIELAGGWTQYF
TRBJ2-7	TRBV19	.	.	TGTGCCAGTACACGGGACAATCAGTACGAGCAGTACTTC	CASTRDNQYEQYF
TRBJ2-7	TRBV20-1	.	TRBD1	TGCAGTGCTACACGATCCGGGACAGGGAGTTCCGAGCAGTACTTC	CSATRSGTGSSEQYF
TRBJ1-1	TRBV7-2	many	.	.	CASSLVGRGTFF
TRBJ2-3	TRBV2	few	.	TGTGCCAGCAGTGGATTGCGGCGAAACACAGATACGCAGTATTTT	CASSGLRRNTDTQYF
TRBJ2-1	TRBV7-2	many	TRBD2	TGTGCCAGCAGCTCCCTACTAGCGGGGGGGAATGAGCAGTTCTTC	CASSSLLAGGNEQFF
TRBJ2-7	TRBV20-1	many	.	TGCAGTGCTCGACACCTCTCCTACGAGCAGTACTTC	CSARHLSYEQYF